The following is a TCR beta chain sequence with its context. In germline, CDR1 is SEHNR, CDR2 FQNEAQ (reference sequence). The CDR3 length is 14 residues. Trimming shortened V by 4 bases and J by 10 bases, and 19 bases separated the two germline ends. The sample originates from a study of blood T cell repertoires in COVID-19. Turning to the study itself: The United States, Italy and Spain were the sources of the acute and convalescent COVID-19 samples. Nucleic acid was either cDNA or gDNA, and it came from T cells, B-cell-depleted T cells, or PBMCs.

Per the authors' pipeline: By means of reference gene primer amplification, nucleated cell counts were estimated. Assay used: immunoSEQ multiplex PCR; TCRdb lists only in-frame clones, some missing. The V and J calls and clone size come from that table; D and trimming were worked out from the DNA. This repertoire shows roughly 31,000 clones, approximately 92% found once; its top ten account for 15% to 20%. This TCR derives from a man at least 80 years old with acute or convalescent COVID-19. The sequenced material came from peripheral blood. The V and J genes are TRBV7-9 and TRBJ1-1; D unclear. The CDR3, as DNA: TGTGCCAGCAGCTCATCCTTTCAGGCTTCGGCAGCTTTCTTT. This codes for CASSSSFQASAAFF.